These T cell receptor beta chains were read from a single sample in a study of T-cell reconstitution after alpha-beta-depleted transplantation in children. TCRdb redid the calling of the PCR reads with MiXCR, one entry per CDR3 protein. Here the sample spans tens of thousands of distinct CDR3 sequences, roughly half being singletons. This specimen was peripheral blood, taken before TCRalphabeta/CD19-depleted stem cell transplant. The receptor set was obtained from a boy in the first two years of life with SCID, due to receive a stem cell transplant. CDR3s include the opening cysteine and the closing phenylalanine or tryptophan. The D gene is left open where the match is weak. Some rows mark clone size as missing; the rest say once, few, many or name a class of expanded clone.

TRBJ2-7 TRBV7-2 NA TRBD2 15 CASSPQSGGAYEQYF TGTGCCAGCAGCCCCCAAAGCGGGGGGGCCTACGAGCAGTACTTC
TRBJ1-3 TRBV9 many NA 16 CASSARRGGLGNTIYF TGTGCCAGCAGCGCCAGAAGGGGGGGGCTTGGAAACACCATATATTTT
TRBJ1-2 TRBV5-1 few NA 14 CASSLAGGSNGYTF TGCGCCAGCAGCTTGGCGGGGGGCAGTAACGGCTACACCTTC
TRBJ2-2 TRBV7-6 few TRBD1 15 CASSLMTGGTGELFF TGTGCCAGCAGCTTGATGACAGGGGGCACCGGGGAGCTGTTTTTT
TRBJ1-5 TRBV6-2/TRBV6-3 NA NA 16 CASSPRGRGSNQPQHF TGTGCCAGCAGTCCCCGGGGCCGGGGAAGCAATCAGCCCCAGCATTTT
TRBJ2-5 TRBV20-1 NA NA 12 CSASGDQETQYF TGCAGTGCTAGCGGGGATCAAGAGACCCAGTACTTC
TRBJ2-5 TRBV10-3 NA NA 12 CAISESAETQYF TGTGCCATCAGTGAGTCTGCCGAGACCCAGTACTTC
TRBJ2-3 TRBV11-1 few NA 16 CASSSGRMGRTDTQYF TGTGCCAGCAGCTCCGGACGGATGGGTAGGACAGATACGCAGTATTTT
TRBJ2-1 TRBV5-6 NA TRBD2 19 CASSSRLAGGNSSYNEQFF TGTGCCAGCAGCTCCCGACTAGCGGGGGGCAATAGCTCCTACAATGAGCAGTTCTTC
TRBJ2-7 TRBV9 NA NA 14 CASSAEGPSNEQYF TGTGCCAGCAGCGCTGAGGGGCCCTCCAACGAGCAGTACTTC
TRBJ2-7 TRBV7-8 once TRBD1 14 CASSFGTGDYEQYF TGTGCCAGCAGCTTCGGGACAGGGGACTACGAGCAGTACTTC
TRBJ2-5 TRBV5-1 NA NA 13 CASSLGGGETQYF TGCGCCAGCAGCTTGGGGGGCGGAGAGACCCAGTACTTC
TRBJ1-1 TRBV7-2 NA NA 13 CASSPLWATEAFF TGTGCCAGCAGCCCTCTGTGGGCCACTGAAGCTTTCTTT
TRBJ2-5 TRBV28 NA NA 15 CASSRPGTNQETQYF TGTGCCAGCAGCCGACCAGGGACCAACCAAGAGACCCAGTACTTC
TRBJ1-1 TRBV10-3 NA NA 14 CAISEGGKNTEAFF TGTGCCATCAGTGAGGGGGGAAAGAACACTGAAGCTTTCTTT
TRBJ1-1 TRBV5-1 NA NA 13 CASRTTGNTEAFF TGCGCCAGCAGAACGACAGGGAACACTGAAGCTTTCTTT
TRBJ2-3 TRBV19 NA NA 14 CASSLGDFTDTQYF TGTGCCAGTAGCCTGGGAGACTTCACAGATACGCAGTATTTT
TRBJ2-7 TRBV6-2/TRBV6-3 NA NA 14 CASKSTGIYYEQYF TGTGCCAGTAAGTCCACAGGGATCTACTACGAGCAGTACTTC
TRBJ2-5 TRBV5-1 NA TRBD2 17 CASSSLSGLAYGETQYF TGCGCCAGCAGCTCGCTATCGGGACTAGCATACGGGGAGACCCAGTACTTC
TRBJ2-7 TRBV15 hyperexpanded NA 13 CATSYSTGYEQYF TGTGCCACCAGCTACTCCACAGGGTACGAGCAGTACTTC
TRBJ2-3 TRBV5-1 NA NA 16 CASRSVGSLSSDTQYF TGCGCCAGCAGGTCGGTCGGCAGCTTGTCCTCAGATACGCAGTATTTT
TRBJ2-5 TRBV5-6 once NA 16 CASSTTPGRRQETQYF TGTGCCAGCAGCACGACTCCTGGGCGTCGCCAAGAGACCCAGTACTTC
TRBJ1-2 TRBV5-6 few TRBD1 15 CASSLGTGWHYGYTF TGTGCCAGCAGCTTGGGGACAGGGTGGCATTATGGCTACACCTTC
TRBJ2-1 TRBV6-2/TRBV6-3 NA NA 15 CASSRARSSYNEQFF TGTGCCAGCAGTAGGGCCCGGAGCTCCTACAATGAGCAGTTCTTC
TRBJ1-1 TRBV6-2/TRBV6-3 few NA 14 CASSYLNDGPEAFF TGTGCCAGCAGTTACCTCAATGATGGCCCTGAAGCTTTCTTT
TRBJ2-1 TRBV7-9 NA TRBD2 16 CASSFGLAGGRDEQFF TGTGCCAGCAGCTTCGGACTAGCGGGGGGGAGGGATGAGCAGTTCTTC
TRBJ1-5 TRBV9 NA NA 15 CASSVAGGYNQPQHF TGTGCCAGCAGCGTAGCGGGGGGCTACAATCAGCCCCAGCATTTT
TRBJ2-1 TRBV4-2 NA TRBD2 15 CASSQTSGGADEQFF TGTGCCAGCAGCCAGACTAGCGGGGGGGCCGATGAGCAGTTCTTC
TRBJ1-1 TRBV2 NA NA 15 CASSEALPLNTEAFF TGTGCCAGCAGTGAAGCGTTACCCTTGAACACTGAAGCTTTCTTT
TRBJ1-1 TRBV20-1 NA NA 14 CSARDLTGNTEAFF TGCAGTGCTAGAGATCTAACCGGGAACACTGAAGCTTTCTTT
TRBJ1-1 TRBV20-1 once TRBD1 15 CSARGSTGGGTEAFF TGCAGTGCTAGAGGGTCGACAGGGGGCGGAACTGAAGCTTTCTTT
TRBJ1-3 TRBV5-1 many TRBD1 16 CASSSGGTASGNTIYF TGCGCCAGCAGCTCGGGAGGGACAGCCTCTGGAAACACCATATATTTT
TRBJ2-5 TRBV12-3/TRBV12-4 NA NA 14 CASSSRGVGETQYF TGTGCCAGCAGTTCGCGGGGAGTGGGAGAGACCCAGTACTTC
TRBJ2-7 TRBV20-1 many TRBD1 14 CSATPGQGANEQYF TGCAGTGCCACACCGGGACAGGGGGCCAACGAGCAGTACTTC
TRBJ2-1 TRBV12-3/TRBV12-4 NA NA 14 CASTTSGGLEEQFF TGTGCCAGCACTACCTCCGGGGGGCTCGAGGAGCAGTTCTTC
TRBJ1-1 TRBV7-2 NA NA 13 CASSLGQNTEAFF TGTGCCAGCAGCTTAGGACAGAACACTGAAGCTTTCTTT
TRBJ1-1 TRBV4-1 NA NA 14 CASSGPMKNTEAFF TGCGCCAGCAGTGGGCCCATGAAGAACACTGAAGCTTTCTTT
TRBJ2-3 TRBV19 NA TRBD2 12 CASSPGGDTQYF TGTGCCAGTAGCCCGGGAGGAGATACGCAGTATTTT
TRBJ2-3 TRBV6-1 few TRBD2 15 CASSRLAGGPDTQYF TGTGCCAGCAGCCGACTAGCGGGGGGGCCAGATACGCAGTATTTT
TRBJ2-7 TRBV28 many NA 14 CASRPPNLASEQYF TGTGCCAGCAGGCCGCCTAATCTAGCGAGCGAGCAGTACTTC
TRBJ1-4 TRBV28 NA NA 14 CASSPDRIIEKLFF TGTGCCAGCAGTCCAGACAGGATAATTGAAAAACTGTTTTTT
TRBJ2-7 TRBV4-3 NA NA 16 CASSPTHRDPPYEQYF TGCGCCAGCAGCCCCACCCACAGGGACCCTCCCTACGAGCAGTACTTC
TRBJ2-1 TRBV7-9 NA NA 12 CASSFNPREQFF TGTGCCAGCAGCTTCAATCCCAGGGAGCAGTTCTTC
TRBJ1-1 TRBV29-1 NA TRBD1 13 CSVLVTGGTEAFF TGCAGCGTCCTCGTGACAGGGGGCACTGAAGCTTTCTTT
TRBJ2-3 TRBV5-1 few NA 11 CASSLSDTQYF TGCGCCAGCAGCCTCTCAGATACGCAGTATTTT
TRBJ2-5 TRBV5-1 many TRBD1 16 CASSVYRGPEQETQYF TGCGCCAGCAGCGTATACAGGGGACCGGAGCAAGAGACCCAGTACTTC
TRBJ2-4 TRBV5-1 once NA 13 CASSPVGGAVQYF TGCGCCAGCAGCCCGGTGGGTGGGGCCGTTCAGTACTTC
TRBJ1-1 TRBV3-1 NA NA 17 CASSQTPGHYQNTEAFF TGTGCCAGCAGCCAAACCCCGGGACACTACCAGAACACTGAAGCTTTCTTT
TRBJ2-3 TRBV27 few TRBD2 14 CASALRGAVDTQYF TGTGCCAGCGCGCTGCGGGGGGCCGTGGATACGCAGTATTTT
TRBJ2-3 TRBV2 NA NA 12 CASSPRGVTQYF TGTGCCAGCAGCCCCAGGGGAGTCACGCAGTATTTT
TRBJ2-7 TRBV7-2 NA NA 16 CASSLVGAGSSYEQYF TGTGCCAGCAGCTTAGTTGGGGCGGGGAGCTCCTACGAGCAGTACTTC
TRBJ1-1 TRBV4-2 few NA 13 CASTPGGGGEAFF TGTGCCAGCACCCCCGGCGGGGGGGGTGAAGCTTTCTTT
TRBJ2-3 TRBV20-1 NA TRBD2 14 CSATLAAVGDTQYF TGCAGTGCTACGCTAGCGGCGGTAGGGGATACGCAGTATTTT
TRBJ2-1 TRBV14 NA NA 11 CASSQDNEQFF TGTGCCAGCAGCCAAGACAATGAGCAGTTCTTC
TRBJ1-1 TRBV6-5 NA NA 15 CASSYGRVEYTEAFF TGTGCCAGCAGTTACGGCAGGGTGGAGTACACTGAAGCTTTCTTT